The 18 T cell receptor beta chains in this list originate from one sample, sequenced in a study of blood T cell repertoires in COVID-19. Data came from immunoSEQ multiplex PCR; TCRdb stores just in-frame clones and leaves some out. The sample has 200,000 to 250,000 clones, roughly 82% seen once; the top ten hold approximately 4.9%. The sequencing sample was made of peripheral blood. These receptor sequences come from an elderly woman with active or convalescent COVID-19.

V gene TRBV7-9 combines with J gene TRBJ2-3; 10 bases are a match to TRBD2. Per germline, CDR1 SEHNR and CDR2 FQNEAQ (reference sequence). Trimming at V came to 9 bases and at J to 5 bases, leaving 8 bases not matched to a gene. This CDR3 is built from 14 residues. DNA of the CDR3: TGTGCCAGTGATCTAGCGGGAGTAGAAGATACGCAGTATTTT. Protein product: CASDLAGVEDTQYF.

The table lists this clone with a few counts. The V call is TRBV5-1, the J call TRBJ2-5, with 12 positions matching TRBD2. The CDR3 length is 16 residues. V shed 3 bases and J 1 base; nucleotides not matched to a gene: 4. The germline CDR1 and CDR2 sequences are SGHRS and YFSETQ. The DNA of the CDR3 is TGCGCCAGCAGCTACCTAGCGGGGGGGCCCCAAGAGACCCAGTACTTC. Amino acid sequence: CASSYLAGGPQETQYF.

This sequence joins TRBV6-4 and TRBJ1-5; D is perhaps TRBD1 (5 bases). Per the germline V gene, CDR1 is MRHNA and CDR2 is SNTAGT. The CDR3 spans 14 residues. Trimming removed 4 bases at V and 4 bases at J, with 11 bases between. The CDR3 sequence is CASSAEEGNQPQHF. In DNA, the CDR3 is TGTGCCAGCAGTGCGGAGGAGGGGAATCAGCCCCAGCATTTT.

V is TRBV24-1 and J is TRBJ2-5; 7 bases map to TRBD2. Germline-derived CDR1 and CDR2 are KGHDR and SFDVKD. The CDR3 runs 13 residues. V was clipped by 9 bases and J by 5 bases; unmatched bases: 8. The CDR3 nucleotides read TGTGCCACCGCTCCTTGGGGAGGGGAGACCCAGTACTTC. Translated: CATAPWGGETQYF.

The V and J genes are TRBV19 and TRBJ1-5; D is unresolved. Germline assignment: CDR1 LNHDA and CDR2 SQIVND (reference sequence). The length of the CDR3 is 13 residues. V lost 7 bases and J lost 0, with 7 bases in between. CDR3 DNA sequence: TGTGCCAGTAATGAGATTAGCAATCAGCCCCAGCATTTT. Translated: CASNEISNQPQHF.

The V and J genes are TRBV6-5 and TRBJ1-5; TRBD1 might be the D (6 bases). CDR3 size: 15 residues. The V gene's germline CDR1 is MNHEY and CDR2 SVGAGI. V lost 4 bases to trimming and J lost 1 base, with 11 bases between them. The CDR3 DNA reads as TGTGCCAGCAGTTGGGTTACAGGGAGCAATCAGCCCCAGCATTTT. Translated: CASSWVTGSNQPQHF.

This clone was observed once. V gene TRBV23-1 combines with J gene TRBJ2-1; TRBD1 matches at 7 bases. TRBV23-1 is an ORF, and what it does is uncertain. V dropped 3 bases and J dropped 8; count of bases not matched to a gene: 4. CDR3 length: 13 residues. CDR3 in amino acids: CASSHPQGDEQFF. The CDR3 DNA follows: TGCGCCAGCAGTCACCCGCAGGGGGATGAGCAGTTCTTC.

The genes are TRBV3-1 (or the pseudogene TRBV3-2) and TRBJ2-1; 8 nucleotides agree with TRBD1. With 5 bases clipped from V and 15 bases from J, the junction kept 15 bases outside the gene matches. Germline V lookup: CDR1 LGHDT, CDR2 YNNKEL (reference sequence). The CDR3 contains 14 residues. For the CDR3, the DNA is TGTGCCAGCAGCTCCCTACCACGACAGGGGCTACGGTTCTTC. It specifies CASSSLPRQGLRFF.

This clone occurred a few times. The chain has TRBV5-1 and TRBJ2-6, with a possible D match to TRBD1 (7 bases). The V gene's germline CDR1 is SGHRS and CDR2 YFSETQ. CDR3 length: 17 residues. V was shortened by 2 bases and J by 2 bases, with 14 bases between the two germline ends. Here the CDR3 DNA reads TGCGCCAGCAGCTTTAACCCAGGGGGGACTGGGGCCAACGTCCTGACTTTC. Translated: CASSFNPGGTGANVLTF.

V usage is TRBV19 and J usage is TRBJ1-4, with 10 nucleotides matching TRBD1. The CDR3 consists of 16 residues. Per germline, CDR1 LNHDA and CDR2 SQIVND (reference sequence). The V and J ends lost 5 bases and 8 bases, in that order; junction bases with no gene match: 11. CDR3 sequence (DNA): TGTGCCAGTAGTCAAACTCCCGGGACAGGGGAAGAAAAACTGTTTTTT. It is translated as CASSQTPGTGEEKLFF.

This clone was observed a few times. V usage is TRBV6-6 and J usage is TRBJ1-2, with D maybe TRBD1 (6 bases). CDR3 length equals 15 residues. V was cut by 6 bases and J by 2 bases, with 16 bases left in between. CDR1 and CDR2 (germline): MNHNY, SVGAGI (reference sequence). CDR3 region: CASSRTYDRNYGYTF. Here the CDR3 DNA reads TGTGCCAGCAGCCGGACCTATGACAGGAACTATGGCTACACCTTC.

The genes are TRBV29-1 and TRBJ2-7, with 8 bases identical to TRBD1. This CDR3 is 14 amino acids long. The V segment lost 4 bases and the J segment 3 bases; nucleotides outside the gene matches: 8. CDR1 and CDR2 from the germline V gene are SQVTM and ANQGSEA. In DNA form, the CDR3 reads TGCAGCGTTGCTCTCGGACAGGGTAGCTACGAGCAGTACTTC. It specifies CSVALGQGSYEQYF.

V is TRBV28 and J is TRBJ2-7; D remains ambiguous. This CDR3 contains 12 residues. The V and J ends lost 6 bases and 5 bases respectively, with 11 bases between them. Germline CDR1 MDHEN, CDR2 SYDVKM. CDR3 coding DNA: TGTGCCAGCAGCCAAACACTAAACGAGCAGTACTTC. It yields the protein CASSQTLNEQYF. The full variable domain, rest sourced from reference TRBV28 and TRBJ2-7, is DVKVTQSSRYLVKRTGEKVFLECVQDMDHENMFWYRQDPGLGLRLIYFSYDVKMKEKGDIPEGYSVSREKKERFSLILESASTNQTSMYLCASSQTLNEQYFGPGTRLTVT.

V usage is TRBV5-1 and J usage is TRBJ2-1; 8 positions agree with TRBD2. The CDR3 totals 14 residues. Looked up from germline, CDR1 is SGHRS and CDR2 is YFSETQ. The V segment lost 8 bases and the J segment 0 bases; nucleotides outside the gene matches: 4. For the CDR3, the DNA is TGCGCCAGTACTAGCGGTAACTCCTACAATGAGCAGTTCTTC. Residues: CASTSGNSYNEQFF.

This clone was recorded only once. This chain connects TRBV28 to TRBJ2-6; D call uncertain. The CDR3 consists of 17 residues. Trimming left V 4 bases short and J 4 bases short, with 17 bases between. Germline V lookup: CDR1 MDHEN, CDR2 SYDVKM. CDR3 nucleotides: TGTGCCAGCAGTTCCGGGTCCTCTCACGGGGGGGCCAACGTCCTGACTTTC. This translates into CASSSGSSHGGANVLTF.

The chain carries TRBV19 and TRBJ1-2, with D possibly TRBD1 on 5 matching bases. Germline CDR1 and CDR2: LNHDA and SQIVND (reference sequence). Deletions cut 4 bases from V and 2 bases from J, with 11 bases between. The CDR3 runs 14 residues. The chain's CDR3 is CASSTLQENYGYTF. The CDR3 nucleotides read TGTGCCAGTAGTACGTTACAGGAAAACTATGGCTACACCTTC.

The CDR3 loop reads CASSFLPSGANVLTF. DNA for the CDR3: TGCGCCAGCAGCTTCCTCCCCTCTGGGGCCAACGTCCTGACTTTC. This chain connects TRBV5-1 to TRBJ2-6; D is uncertain. Trimming removed 2 bases at V and 0 bases at J, with 6 bases between. This CDR3 contains 15 residues. Germline V gene lookup returns CDR1 SGHRS and CDR2 YFSETQ.

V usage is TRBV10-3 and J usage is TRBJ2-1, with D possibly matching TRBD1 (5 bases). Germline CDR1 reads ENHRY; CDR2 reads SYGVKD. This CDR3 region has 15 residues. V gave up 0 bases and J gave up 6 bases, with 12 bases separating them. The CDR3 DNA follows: TGTGCCATCAGTGAGTCTGCAGGAAGGGGCAATGAGCAGTTCTTC. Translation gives CAISESAGRGNEQFF.